Listed here are 22 T cell receptor beta chains from one sample, sequenced in a study of neurological immune-mediated disorders. Each CDR3 protein is one row after TCRdb ran MiXCR on the 5' RACE reads. This table holds under 60,000 distinct CDR3 sequences, about 5.8% found once. The sample comprised CD4+ T cells from blood. The receptors were sampled from a woman aged 18-29 years with multiple sclerosis.

Many counts were recorded for this clonotype. The CDR3 bases are TGTGCCAGCAGTTACAAGGGATCTGGTAGCACCGGGGAGCTGTTTTTT. It translates to CASSYKGSGSTGELFF. The chain recombines TRBV6-5 with TRBJ2-2; the D is unclear. This CDR3 contains 16 residues. Trimming took off 2 bases at V and 4 bases at J, with 14 bases between the two ends. Germline CDR1 is MNHEY and CDR2 is SVGAGI.

This clonotype was recorded at least ten times. This rearrangement joins TRBV7-2 to TRBJ1-1; a weak D match, TRBD1 (5 bases). The V end lost 2 bases, the J end lost 2 bases, and 15 bases lay between the germline ends. Looked up from germline, CDR1 is SGHTA and CDR2 is FQGNSA. The CDR3 sequence is 16 residues long. The CDR3 reads CASSLFSRGINTEAFF. CDR3 nucleotides: TGTGCCAGCAGCTTATTCTCACGGGGGATTAACACTGAAGCTTTCTTT.

This clonotype was seen many times. The chain recombines TRBV7-3 with TRBJ1-1; no firm D call. Deletions cut 4 bases from V and 1 base from J, with 7 bases between. The CDR3 contains 13 residues. CDR1 SGHTA and CDR2 FQGTGA come from the germline V gene. CDR3 nucleotide sequence: TGTGCCAGCAGCTCGCAGACGAACACTGAAGCTTTCTTT. Encoded protein: CASSSQTNTEAFF.

This clonotype has a count of ten or more. The chain uses TRBV5-1 and TRBJ2-3; D is uncertain. The CDR3 sequence is 14 residues long. V was trimmed by 5 bases and J by 0 bases, leaving 10 bases between them. Per germline, CDR1 SGHRS and CDR2 YFSETQ. The CDR3: CASSPTASTDTQYF. In DNA form, the CDR3 reads TGCGCCAGCAGTCCAACAGCTAGCACAGATACGCAGTATTTT.

This clonotype was found many times. The J gene is TRBJ1-1, the V gene TRBV3-1; a possible D gene is TRBD1 (5 bases). Per germline, CDR1 LGHDT and CDR2 YNNKEL (reference sequence). CDR3 size: 19 residues. Between the trimmed V and J ends, which lost 0 bases and 1 base, there was a span of 21 bases. This chain's CDR3 is CASSQEVPGLYVSNTEAFF. The CDR3 bases are TGTGCCAGCAGCCAAGAAGTCCCGGGGCTTTATGTCTCGAACACTGAAGCTTTCTTT.

The chain is built from TRBV6-1 and TRBJ1-2; perhaps TRBD1 as D (6 bases). V lost 7 bases and J 1 base, leaving 19 bases between the germline ends. This CDR3 region has 16 residues. CDR1 and CDR2 (germline): MNHNS, SASEGT. CDR3 region: CASTRGTQGVNYGYTF. The CDR3 DNA reads as TGTGCCAGCACAAGGGGGACACAGGGCGTTAACTATGGCTACACCTTC.

The chain couples TRBV20-1 to TRBJ2-7, with a weak D call TRBD1 (5 bases). This CDR3 contains 14 residues. The V gene's germline CDR1 is DFQATT and CDR2 SNEGSKA (reference sequence). The ends were cut back, 7 bases at V and 2 bases at J, with 18 bases in the middle. The CDR3 region is CSVRPPMTAYEQYF. The CDR3, as DNA: TGCAGTGTTAGGCCGCCTATGACAGCCTACGAGCAGTACTTC.

This clonotype was picked up a small number of times. The chain links TRBV3-1 to TRBJ1-5; D is perhaps TRBD1 (6 bases). CDR1 LGHDT and CDR2 YNNKEL come from the germline V gene (reference sequence). The CDR3 spans 17 residues. Trimming stripped 1 base from V and 5 bases from J, with 18 bases between. The CDR3 nucleotides read TGTGCCAGCAGCCAAGTCGGGGGGGGCTTGGGGGATCAGCCCCAGCATTTT. Protein sequence: CASSQVGGGLGDQPQHF.

V usage is TRBV2 and J usage is TRBJ2-7; D may be TRBD2 (6 bases). CDR1 and CDR2 (germline): SNHLY, FYNNEI. V lost 0 bases and J 0 bases, leaving 12 bases between the germline ends. The CDR3 has 16 residues. In DNA, the CDR3 is TGTGCCAGCAGTGAAGCGGGGCGGGGAAGCTCCTACGAGCAGTACTTC. Encoded protein: CASSEAGRGSSYEQYF.

This clonotype showed up many times. CDR3 bases: TGCGCCAGCAGCTTGGCAGGGGGCTATGGCTACACCTTC. Translating it yields CASSLAGGYGYTF. V and J are TRBV5-1 and TRBJ1-2, with 7 positions matching TRBD1. Looked up from germline, CDR1 is SGHRS and CDR2 is YFSETQ. Trimming removed 0 bases from V and 4 bases from J; junction bases left unmatched: 0. The CDR3 consists of 13 residues.

This clonotype came up many times. V and J are TRBV7-2 and TRBJ2-1; D perhaps matches TRBD2 (5 bases). Trimming stripped 5 bases from V and 6 bases from J, with 14 bases between. This CDR3 has 14 residues. Germline values: CDR1 SGHTA, CDR2 FQGNSA. In DNA form, the CDR3 reads TGTGCCAGCAGCCCGAGGGCCAACACCAATGAGCAGTTCTTC. This sequence encodes CASSPRANTNEQFF.

This clonotype was recorded many times. V and J are TRBV7-2 and TRBJ2-4; D not certain. Trimming took off 3 bases at V and 8 bases at J, with 8 bases between the two ends. Germline loops: CDR1 SGHTA, CDR2 FQGNSA. The CDR3 extends over 12 amino acids. CDR3 sequence (DNA): TGTGCCAGCAGCTTTCCGGGCTACATTCAGTACTTC. Protein: CASSFPGYIQYF.

This clonotype was recorded at least ten times. The chain recombines TRBV12-3 or TRBV12-4 with TRBJ2-2; D is perhaps TRBD1 or TRBD2 (5 bases each). This CDR3 contains 15 residues. The V end lost 2 bases, the J end lost 5 bases, and 12 bases lay between the germline ends. CDR3 sequence (DNA): TGTGCCAGCAGTTTATCCCAGGGACGAACCGGGGAGCTGTTTTTT. Encoded protein: CASSLSQGRTGELFF.

This clonotype was recorded at least ten times. The chain couples TRBV7-2 to TRBJ2-7, with D maybe TRBD2 (6 bases). This CDR3 comprises 15 residues. V was cut by 3 bases and J by 5 bases, with 17 bases left in between. Germline CDR1 and CDR2: SGHTA and FQGNSA. This CDR3 is CASSLTPGAGNEQYV. The CDR3 coding sequence is TGTGCCAGCAGCTTGACACCTGGGGCGGGGAACGAGCAGTACGTC.

This clonotype appeared many times. V gene TRBV5-1 combines with J gene TRBJ2-2; the D gene is possibly TRBD2 (5 bases). The germline gives CDR1 SGHRS, CDR2 YFSETQ. Trimming cost V 1 base and J 5 bases, with 6 bases left between them. The CDR3 spans 13 residues. The CDR3 spells CASSLIATGELFF. Written as DNA, the CDR3 is TGCGCCAGCAGCTTGATAGCGACCGGGGAGCTGTTTTTT. The variable domain in full, with the rest retrieved from reference TRBV5-1 and TRBJ2-2, is KAGVTQTPRYLIKTRGQQVTLSCSPISGHRSVSWYQQTPGQGLQFLFEYFSETQRNKGNFPGRFSGRQFSNSRSEMNVSTLELGDSALYLCASSLIATGELFFGEGSRLTVL.

This clonotype has ten or more counts. The rearrangement joins TRBV14 to TRBJ1-4, with D uncertain. This CDR3 has 14 amino acids. Germline CDR1 SGHDN, CDR2 FVKESK. Trimming removed 1 base at V and 8 bases at J, with 11 bases between. CDR3: CASSQVGLREKLFF. The CDR3 DNA sequence: TGTGCCAGCAGCCAAGTGGGGTTGCGGGAAAAACTGTTTTTT.

The table lists this clonotype with many counts. The CDR3 nucleotides read TGCGCCAGCAGCCACACTAGCGGACAAGAGACCCAGTACTTC. Translated, it gives CASSHTSGQETQYF. The V and J genes are TRBV5-1 and TRBJ2-5, with 8 bases aligning to TRBD2. The trim removed 4 bases at V and 2 bases at J, leaving 4 bases unmatched. The CDR3 length is 14 residues. Germline CDR1 is SGHRS and CDR2 is YFSETQ.

This clonotype has at least ten counts. This chain joins TRBV10-3 and TRBJ1-4; D gene ambiguous. This CDR3 has 13 amino acids. V was pared by 2 bases and J by 13 bases, with 14 bases between. Germline V gene lookup returns CDR1 ENHRY and CDR2 SYGVKD. The DNA of the CDR3 is TGTGCCATCAGTGAGACCCCCGGCTGGGGACTGTTTTTT. This codes for CAISETPGWGLFF.

The gene calls are TRBV12-3 or TRBV12-4 and TRBJ2-7; TRBD1 aligns across 7 bases. V gave up 5 bases and J gave up 6 bases; unmatched junction bases: 1. This CDR3 comprises 11 residues. CDR3 residues: CASSRTGEQYF. In DNA form, the CDR3 reads TGTGCCAGCAGTCGGACAGGCGAGCAGTACTTC.

The CDR3 sequence is CASSVGTSGSYNEQFF. The DNA of the CDR3 is TGTGCCAGCAGCGTAGGGACTAGCGGGAGCTACAATGAGCAGTTCTTC. This sequence joins TRBV9 and TRBJ2-1, with 13 bases fitting TRBD2. V gave up 0 bases and J gave up 3 bases; unmatched junction bases: 0. Germline-derived CDR1 and CDR2 are SGDLS and YYNGEE. The CDR3 covers 16 residues.

A few counts support this clonotype. V is TRBV29-1 and J is TRBJ2-3; 9 nucleotides align to TRBD2. This CDR3 contains 18 residues. With 3 bases clipped from V and 3 bases from J, the junction kept 16 bases outside the gene matches. The germline V gene has CDR1 SQVTM and CDR2 ANQGSEA. CDR3 sequence reads: CSVDSFPSGTGETDTQYF. The CDR3 DNA sequence: TGCAGCGTTGACTCCTTCCCTAGCGGGACGGGGGAGACAGATACGCAGTATTTT.

This clonotype has ten or more counts. This sequence joins TRBV12-3 or TRBV12-4 and TRBJ2-3, with D perhaps TRBD1 or TRBD2 (6 bases each). V shed 6 bases and J shed 0 bases, with 13 bases lying between them. There are 15 residues in the CDR3. The DNA for the CDR3 is TGTGCCAGCAGCCCCCGGGGGCCTAGCACAGATACGCAGTATTTT. Amino acid sequence: CASSPRGPSTDTQYF.